This T cell receptor beta chain was profiled in a study of TIL therapy for anti-PD-1-resistant metastatic lung cancer. Germline-derived CDR1 and CDR2 are MNHEY and SMNVEV (reference sequence). This CDR3 is 14 amino acids long. V lost 7 bases and J 2 bases, leaving 11 bases between the germline ends. This was the immunoSEQ v3 assay. Sequencing was performed with immunoSEQ multiplex PCR; in TCRdb, only in-frame clones are kept and a portion is missing. The sample records about 52,000 clones, 70% to 80% being singletons. Time point in this sample: pre-treatment sample, taken before nivolumab and TIL therapy.

This TCR derives from a woman between 25 and 85 years old with non-small cell lung cancer. This chain joins TRBV27 and TRBJ1-4; the D is unclear. This material consisted of blood, taken at baseline. The CDR3 nucleotides are TGTGCCAGCAAACGGAGGAGTACTAATGAAAAACTGTTTTTT. Its translation: CASKRRSTNEKLFF.